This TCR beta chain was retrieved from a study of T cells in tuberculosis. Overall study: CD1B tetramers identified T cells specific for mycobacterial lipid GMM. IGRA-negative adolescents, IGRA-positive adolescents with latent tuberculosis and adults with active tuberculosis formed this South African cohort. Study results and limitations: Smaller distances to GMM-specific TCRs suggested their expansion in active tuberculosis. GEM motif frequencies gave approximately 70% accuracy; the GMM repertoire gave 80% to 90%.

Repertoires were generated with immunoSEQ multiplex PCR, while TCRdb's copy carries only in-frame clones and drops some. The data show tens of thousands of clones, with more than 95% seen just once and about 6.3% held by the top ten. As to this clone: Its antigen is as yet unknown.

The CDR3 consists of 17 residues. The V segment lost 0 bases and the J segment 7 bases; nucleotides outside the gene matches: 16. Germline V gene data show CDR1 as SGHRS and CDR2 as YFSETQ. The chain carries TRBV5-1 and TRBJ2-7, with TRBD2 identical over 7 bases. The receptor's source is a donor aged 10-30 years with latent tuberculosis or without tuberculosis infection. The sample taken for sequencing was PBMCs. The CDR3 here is CASSLAPRPGRGMEQYF. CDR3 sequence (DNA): TGCGCCAGCAGCTTGGCCCCCCGGCCGGGGAGGGGTATGGAGCAGTACTTC.